This T cell receptor (beta chain) was observed in a study of T cell repertoires in cytomegalovirus infection. In the study overall: Public TCR beta signatures indicated both CMV infection and matching HLA type.

From germline, CDR1 is MNHNS and CDR2 SASEGT. The CDR3 consists of 19 residues. V shed 1 base and J 4 bases; nucleotides not matched to a gene: 9. Many counts were recorded for this clonotype. As yet, its antigen is unknown. The study's findings and limits: Summed frequency of shared TCR beta families picked out CMV carriers who also had the relevant HLA. Ex vivo, HLA-C-restricted CMV-specific TCR beta clonotypes prevailed over the rest of the response.

TCRdb ran MiXCR on the reads and lists one entry per CDR3 protein. The table records about 310,000 distinct CDR3 sequences, around a sixth of them present only once. The rearrangement links TRBV6-1 to TRBJ2-1; 14 bases are a match to TRBD2. The sequenced sample was PBMCs. The sequence was obtained from a human donor in good health (CMV status not recorded). Some clones in this sample may be carry-over from other donors' samples. The CDR3 sequence: CASSEEPGLAGATYNEQFF. In DNA, the CDR3 is TGTGCCAGCAGTGAAGAGCCGGGACTAGCGGGGGCCACATACAATGAGCAGTTCTTC.